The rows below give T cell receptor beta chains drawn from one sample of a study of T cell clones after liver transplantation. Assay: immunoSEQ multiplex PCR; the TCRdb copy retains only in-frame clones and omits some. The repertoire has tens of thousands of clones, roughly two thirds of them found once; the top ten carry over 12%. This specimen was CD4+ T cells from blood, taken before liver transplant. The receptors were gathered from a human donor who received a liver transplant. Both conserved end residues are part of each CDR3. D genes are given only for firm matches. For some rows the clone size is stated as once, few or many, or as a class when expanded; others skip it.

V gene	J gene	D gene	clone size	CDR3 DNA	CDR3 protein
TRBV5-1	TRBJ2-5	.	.	TGCGCCAGCAGCTTGGAAGGGGCCGGGGAGACCCAGTACTTC	CASSLEGAGETQYF
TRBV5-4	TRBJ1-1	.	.	TGTGCCAGCAGCTTGAACCGGCGAGGCACTGAAGCTTTCTTT	CASSLNRRGTEAFF
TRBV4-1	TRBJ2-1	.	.	TGCGCCAGCAGCCGAGCTGGTGCTGCGCGGGGATACAATGAGCAGTTCTTC	CASSRAGAARGYNEQFF
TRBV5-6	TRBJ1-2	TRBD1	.	TGTGCCAGCAGCTTAGGACAGGGTTGGGGGTCCTATGGCTACACCTTC	CASSLGQGWGSYGYTF
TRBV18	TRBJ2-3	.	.	TGTGCCAGCTCACCTGTATACTTACCTACAGATACGCAGTATTTT	CASSPVYLPTDTQYF
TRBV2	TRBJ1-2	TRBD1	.	TGTGCCAGCAGCCAAAGTTGGGACAGCGACGAATATGGCTACACCTTC	CASSQSWDSDEYGYTF
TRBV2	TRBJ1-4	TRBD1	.	TGTGCCAGCAGTTTACAGGGGGCGCCGGATGAAAAACTGTTTTTT	CASSLQGAPDEKLFF
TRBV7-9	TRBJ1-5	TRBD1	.	TGTGCCAGCAGCCATCAGGGGGCACGGGGCAATCAGCCCCAGCATTTT	CASSHQGARGNQPQHF
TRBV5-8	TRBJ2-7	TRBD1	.	TGTGCCAGCAGCTTGGGGCAGGGGGCTGGCTACGAGCAGTACTTC	CASSLGQGAGYEQYF
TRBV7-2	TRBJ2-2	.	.	TGTGCCAGCAGCCCCGGATTGTTTTTAGAGGACACCGGGGAGCTGTTTTTT	CASSPGLFLEDTGELFF
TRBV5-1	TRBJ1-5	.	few	TGCGCCAGCAGCTTGGGAGAGGATCAGCCCCAGCATTTT	CASSLGEDQPQHF
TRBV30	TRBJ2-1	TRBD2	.	TGTGCCTGGAAAGCGGGAAGAGGGGACAATGAGCAGTTCTTC	CAWKAGRGDNEQFF
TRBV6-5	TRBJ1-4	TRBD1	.	TGTGCCAGCAGTTACAAGGGACAGGGACCGTACATTTTT	CASSYKGQGPYIF
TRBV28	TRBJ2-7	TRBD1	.	TGTGCCAGCAGTTCCGGGACAGGGGTAGAAGAGCAGTACTTC	CASSSGTGVEEQYF
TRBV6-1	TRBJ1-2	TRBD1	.	TGTGCCAGCAGTGGCTCCAGGACAGGGGGCAGGTATGGCTACACCTTC	CASSGSRTGGRYGYTF
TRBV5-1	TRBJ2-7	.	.	TGCGCCAGCAGCGGGGGACTTAGCTACGAGCAGTACTTC	CASSGGLSYEQYF
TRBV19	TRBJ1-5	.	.	TGTGCCAGTAGTATAGAATACGAGACAGGCAACCAGCATTTT	CASSIEYETGNQHF
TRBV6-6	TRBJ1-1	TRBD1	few	TGTGCCAGCAGCGACAGGGGGTGGGCGGGTGAAGCTTTCTTT	CASSDRGWAGEAFF
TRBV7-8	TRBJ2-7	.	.	TGTGCCAGCAGCTCTCGGGGAATAACCTACGAGCAGTACTTC	CASSSRGITYEQYF
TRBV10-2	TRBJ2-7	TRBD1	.	TGCGCCAGCAGTGGCAGGGGGCGCGAGCAGTACTTC	CASSGRGREQYF
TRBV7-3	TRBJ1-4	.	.	TGTGCCAGCAGCTTAGGGGGGGGAGAAAAACTGTTTTTT	CASSLGGGEKLFF
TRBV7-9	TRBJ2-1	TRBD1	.	TGTGCCAGCAGCTTAGTCCAGGGGGCGTGGAATGAGCAGTTCTTC	CASSLVQGAWNEQFF
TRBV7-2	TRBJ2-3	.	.	TGTGCCAGCAGCTTAGGTAGTAGCATGGATACGCAGTATTTT	CASSLGSSMDTQYF
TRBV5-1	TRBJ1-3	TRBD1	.	TGCGCCAGCAGCTTCTCGGGGACAGCCTCTGGAAACACCATATATTTT	CASSFSGTASGNTIYF
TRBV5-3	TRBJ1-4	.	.	TGTGCCAGAAGCTTGACGGGGGCAACTAATGAAAAACTGTTTTTT	CARSLTGATNEKLFF
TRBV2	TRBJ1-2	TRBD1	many	TGTGCCAGCAGTGTGAGACAGGGGAGCTATGGCTACACCTTC	CASSVRQGSYGYTF
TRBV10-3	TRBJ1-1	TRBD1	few	TGTGCCATCAGCCTAGGGACAGGGGGAAACACTGAAGCTTTCTTT	CAISLGTGGNTEAFF
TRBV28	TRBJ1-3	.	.	TGTGCCAGCAGTCGAACAGGATTCTCTGGAAACACCATATATTTT	CASSRTGFSGNTIYF
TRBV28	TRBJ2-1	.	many	TGTGCCAGCAGTGCTGGATTTATAGCTTCCTACAATGAGCAGTTCTTC	CASSAGFIASYNEQFF
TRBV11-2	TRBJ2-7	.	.	TGTGCCAGCAGCCCGACCTACGGAGGGGGCGCGGTCCAGTACTTC	CASSPTYGGGAVQYF
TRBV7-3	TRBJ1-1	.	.	TGTGCCAGCAGCCCAAGGACAGAGGCTGAAGCTTTCTTT	CASSPRTEAEAFF
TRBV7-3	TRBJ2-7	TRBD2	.	TGTGCCAGCAGCCAGGGACTAGCGCACTCCTACGAGCAGTACTTC	CASSQGLAHSYEQYF
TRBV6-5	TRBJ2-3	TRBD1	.	TGTGCCAGCAGTTACTCTTCCCAGACAGGGGATACGCAGTATTTT	CASSYSSQTGDTQYF
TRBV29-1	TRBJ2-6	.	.	TGCAGCGTGGGAGACCTCTCTGGGGCCAACGTCCTGACTTTC	CSVGDLSGANVLTF
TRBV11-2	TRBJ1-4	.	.	TGTGCCAGCAGCTTAGACATAGGGGCTAATGAAAAACTGTTTTTT	CASSLDIGANEKLFF
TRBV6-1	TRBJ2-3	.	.	TGTGCCAGCAGCACACCGGGATTCAATTCAGATACGCAGTATTTT	CASSTPGFNSDTQYF
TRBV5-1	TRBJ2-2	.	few	TGCGCCAGCAGCGGAGTTAACTCCAGGGAGCTGTTTTTT	CASSGVNSRELFF